These T cell receptor beta chains were read from a single sample in a study of brain metastases from non-small cell lung cancer. Clones were read by immunoSEQ multiplex PCR, and TCRdb kept only the in-frame ones, dropping some. The table records some 4,000 clones, roughly nine tenths of them present only once. The specimen was primary lung tumor tissue. The receptors were gathered from a donor at least 40 years old with non-small cell lung cancer. CDR3s include the opening cysteine and the closing phenylalanine or tryptophan. Each record gives: CDR3 protein, CDR3 DNA, J gene, D gene, V gene, clone size. A D gene is named only where the DNA matches it firmly. Clone size is given for some rows only: seen once, a few or many times, or a class if the clone is expanded.

cdr3_aa: CAISESGGANTGELFF; cdr3_nt: TGTGCCATCAGTGAGTCTGGGGGAGCGAACACCGGGGAGCTGTTTTTT; j_call: TRBJ2-2; d_call: NA; v_call: TRBV10-3; clone_size: NA
cdr3_aa: CASIKAGGYTEAFF; cdr3_nt: TGTGCCAGCATCAAAGCAGGGGGCTACACTGAAGCTTTCTTT; j_call: TRBJ1-1; d_call: TRBD1; v_call: TRBV25-1; clone_size: NA
cdr3_aa: CASSSLGTHGYTF; cdr3_nt: TGTGCCAGCAGTTCTCTCGGGACACATGGCTACACCTTC; j_call: TRBJ1-2; d_call: NA; v_call: TRBV6-5; clone_size: NA
cdr3_aa: CASSLGQLLAKNIQYF; cdr3_nt: TGTGCCAGTAGTCTAGGACAGCTCCTAGCCAAAAACATTCAATACTTC; j_call: TRBJ2-4; d_call: NA; v_call: TRBV19; clone_size: NA
cdr3_aa: CASTRTGREQYF; cdr3_nt: TGTGCCAGCACCCGGACAGGACGTGAGCAGTACTTC; j_call: TRBJ2-7; d_call: TRBD1; v_call: TRBV2; clone_size: NA
cdr3_aa: CASSFDRVYEQYF; cdr3_nt: TGCGCCAGCAGCTTTGACAGGGTATACGAGCAGTACTTC; j_call: TRBJ2-7; d_call: TRBD1; v_call: TRBV5-1; clone_size: NA
cdr3_aa: CASSSKVWGYEQYF; cdr3_nt: TGTGCCAGCAGCTCAAAGGTGTGGGGGTACGAGCAGTACTTC; j_call: TRBJ2-7; d_call: NA; v_call: TRBV7-8; clone_size: NA
cdr3_aa: CASSVGSGGAYETQYF; cdr3_nt: TGTGCCAGCAGCGTAGGTAGCGGGGGGGCGTATGAGACCCAGTACTTC; j_call: TRBJ2-5; d_call: TRBD2; v_call: TRBV9; clone_size: NA
cdr3_aa: CASSLSDAGELFF; cdr3_nt: TGTGCCAGCAGCTTATCGGACGCCGGGGAGCTGTTTTTT; j_call: TRBJ2-2; d_call: NA; v_call: TRBV5-6; clone_size: NA
cdr3_aa: CASSQEIGRGAAPFF; cdr3_nt: TGCGCCAGCAGCCAAGAAATAGGGCGGGGGGCCGCTCCGTTCTTC; j_call: TRBJ2-1; d_call: TRBD2; v_call: TRBV4-3; clone_size: once
cdr3_aa: CATSLPSGNTIYF; cdr3_nt: TGTGCCACCTCCCTCCCCTCTGGAAACACCATATATTTT; j_call: TRBJ1-3; d_call: NA; v_call: TRBV10-3; clone_size: few
cdr3_aa: CAWSRGRANSPLHF; cdr3_nt: TGTGCCTGGAGCCGAGGCAGAGCCAATTCACCCCTCCACTTT; j_call: TRBJ1-6; d_call: NA; v_call: TRBV30; clone_size: NA
cdr3_aa: CASSLGPARAGHNEQFF; cdr3_nt: TGTGCCAGCAGCTTAGGCCCAGCGCGGGCAGGACACAATGAGCAGTTCTTC; j_call: TRBJ2-1; d_call: NA; v_call: TRBV7-3; clone_size: NA
cdr3_aa: CASSRTSGVIREELFF; cdr3_nt: TGTGCCAGCAGTCGGACTAGCGGGGTAATAAGGGAGGAGCTGTTTTTT; j_call: TRBJ2-2; d_call: TRBD2; v_call: TRBV27; clone_size: NA
cdr3_aa: CASSQAGLADETQYF; cdr3_nt: TGCGCCAGCAGCCAGGCGGGACTAGCGGATGAGACCCAGTACTTC; j_call: TRBJ2-5; d_call: TRBD2; v_call: TRBV5-1; clone_size: NA
cdr3_aa: CSASLRTAYEQYF; cdr3_nt: TGCAGTGCTAGTCTGAGGACAGCATACGAGCAGTACTTC; j_call: TRBJ2-7; d_call: NA; v_call: TRBV20-1; clone_size: few
cdr3_aa: CASTGWAEAFF; cdr3_nt: TGTGCCAGTACAGGTTGGGCTGAAGCTTTCTTT; j_call: TRBJ1-1; d_call: NA; v_call: TRBV6-6; clone_size: NA
cdr3_aa: CASSRTTGVGSPLHF; cdr3_nt: TGCGCCAGCAGCCGAACCACAGGGGTAGGTTCACCCCTCCACTTT; j_call: TRBJ1-6; d_call: TRBD1; v_call: TRBV4-1; clone_size: NA
cdr3_aa: CASSQVGLDEQFF; cdr3_nt: TGTGCCAGCAGCCAAGTAGGGTTGGATGAGCAGTTCTTC; j_call: TRBJ2-1; d_call: NA; v_call: TRBV3-1/TRBV3-2; clone_size: few
cdr3_aa: CASSQDLQGLDEQYF; cdr3_nt: TGCGCCAGCAGCCAAGATCTGCAGGGGTTGGACGAGCAGTACTTC; j_call: TRBJ2-7; d_call: NA; v_call: TRBV4-1; clone_size: NA
cdr3_aa: CASSQEVAGSQDEQFF; cdr3_nt: TGCGCCAGCAGCCAAGAAGTTGCGGGGTCACAGGATGAGCAGTTCTTC; j_call: TRBJ2-1; d_call: NA; v_call: TRBV4-3; clone_size: NA
cdr3_aa: CASGRIQPQHF; cdr3_nt: TGTGCCAGCGGTCGGATTCAGCCCCAGCATTTT; j_call: TRBJ1-5; d_call: NA; v_call: TRBV28; clone_size: NA
cdr3_aa: CASTPAGTFYEQYF; cdr3_nt: TGTGCCAGCACTCCGGCCGGGACTTTCTACGAGCAGTACTTC; j_call: TRBJ2-7; d_call: NA; v_call: TRBV5-6; clone_size: NA
cdr3_aa: CASSPGWSNQPQHF; cdr3_nt: TGTGCCAGCAGTCCCGGGTGGAGCAATCAGCCCCAGCATTTT; j_call: TRBJ1-5; d_call: NA; v_call: TRBV6-5; clone_size: NA
cdr3_aa: CASSFFMETGELFF; cdr3_nt: TGTGCCAGCAGCTTTTTTATGGAGACCGGGGAGCTGTTTTTT; j_call: TRBJ2-2; d_call: NA; v_call: TRBV5-6; clone_size: NA
cdr3_aa: CASSLAGLSYNEQFF; cdr3_nt: TGTGCCAGCAGCCTAGCGGGGCTTTCCTATAATGAGCAGTTCTTC; j_call: TRBJ2-1; d_call: TRBD2; v_call: TRBV5-4; clone_size: NA
cdr3_aa: CASSPGQDAWNTGELFF; cdr3_nt: TGCGCCAGCAGCCCAGGACAGGACGCTTGGAACACCGGGGAGCTGTTTTTT; j_call: TRBJ2-2; d_call: TRBD1; v_call: TRBV5-1; clone_size: NA
cdr3_aa: CASSGTSGGTDTQYF; cdr3_nt: TGTGCCAGCAGTGGGACTAGCGGGGGCACAGATACGCAGTATTTT; j_call: TRBJ2-3; d_call: TRBD2; v_call: TRBV6-4; clone_size: NA
cdr3_aa: CASSQGAGRDQPQHF; cdr3_nt: TGTGCCAGCAGCCAAGGAGCCGGAAGGGATCAGCCCCAGCATTTT; j_call: TRBJ1-5; d_call: NA; v_call: TRBV3-1/TRBV3-2; clone_size: NA
cdr3_aa: CASSRDRGVTEAFF; cdr3_nt: TGCGCCAGCAGCCGGGACAGGGGGGTGACTGAAGCTTTCTTT; j_call: TRBJ1-1; d_call: TRBD1; v_call: TRBV5-1; clone_size: NA